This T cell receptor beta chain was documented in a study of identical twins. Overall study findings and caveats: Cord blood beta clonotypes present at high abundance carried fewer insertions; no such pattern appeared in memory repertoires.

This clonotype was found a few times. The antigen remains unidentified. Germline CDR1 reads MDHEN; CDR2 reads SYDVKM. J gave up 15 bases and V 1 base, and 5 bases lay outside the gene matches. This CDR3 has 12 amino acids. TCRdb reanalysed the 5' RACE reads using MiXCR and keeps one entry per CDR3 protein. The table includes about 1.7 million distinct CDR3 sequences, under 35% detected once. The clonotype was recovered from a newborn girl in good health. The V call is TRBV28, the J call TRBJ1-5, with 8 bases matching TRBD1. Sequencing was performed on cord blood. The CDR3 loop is CASSLLDRGRHF. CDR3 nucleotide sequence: TGTGCCAGCAGTTTATTAGACAGGGGAAGGCATTTT. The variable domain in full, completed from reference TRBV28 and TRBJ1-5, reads DVKVTQSSRYLVKRTGEKVFLECVQDMDHENMFWYRQDPGLGLRLIYFSYDVKMKEKGDIPEGYSVSREKKERFSLILESASTNQTSMYLCASSLLDRGRHFGDGTRLSIL.